Below, 17 T cell receptor beta chains from the same sample are listed, as sequenced in a study of shared clonotypes between healthy human individuals. Clones were sequenced by immunoSEQ multiplex PCR, and TCRdb holds only the in-frame ones, with some missing. The data contain more than 2,000,000 clones, roughly nine tenths of them singletons. Sequencing was performed on naive CD4+ T cells sorted from blood. Subset of the sample: CD45RA+ positively selected. Every receptor here comes from a man aged 18 to 35 in good health.

Comments on this clone: The same CDR3 also results from other DNA sequences found in this sample. The chain combines TRBV2 with TRBJ2-7; maybe TRBD2 (6 bases). This CDR3 is 12 amino acids long. Trimming took 6 bases from V and 3 from J, leaving 9 bases between them. The germline gives CDR1 SNHLY, CDR2 FYNNEI. Here the CDR3 reads CASSSGGYEQYF. The CDR3 nucleotides are TGTGCCAGCAGCTCCGGGGGCTACGAGCAGTACTTC.

The J gene is TRBJ2-2, the V gene TRBV4-1, with D perhaps given as TRBD1 or TRBD2 (5 bases each). CDR3 size: 16 residues. Trimming removed 3 bases from V and 2 bases from J, with 13 bases in between. Germline V gene data show CDR1 as MGHRA and CDR2 as YSYEKL. The CDR3, as DNA: TGCGCCAGCAGCCAGGGGGACGGCAGCAACACCGGGGAGCTGTTTTTT. Protein product: CASSQGDGSNTGELFF.

This chain uses TRBV18 with TRBJ1-1; D is unresolved. CDR3 size: 15 residues. The V and J ends lost 3 bases and 7 bases respectively, with 18 bases between them. Germline CDR1 and CDR2: KGHSH and LQKENI. DNA for the CDR3: TGTGCCAGCTCACCGGGTTATGAAGGCGGCAGTGAAGCTTTCTTT. Translation gives CASSPGYEGGSEAFF.

The genes are TRBV28 and TRBJ1-1, with TRBD1 as a possible D gene (6 bases). V dropped 7 bases and J dropped 4 bases, with 13 bases sitting between them. The germline gives CDR1 MDHEN, CDR2 SYDVKM. The CDR3 runs to 13 residues. The CDR3: CASKVTGLTEAFF. CDR3 sequence (DNA): TGTGCCAGCAAAGTAACAGGGCTCACTGAAGCTTTCTTT.

The chain is built from TRBV7-2 and TRBJ1-4; 7 bases are a match to TRBD1. The CDR3 extends over 16 amino acids. Germline V gives CDR1 SGHTA, CDR2 FQGNSA. V dropped 5 bases and J dropped 8; count of bases not matched to a gene: 14. The chain's CDR3 is CASSPNQQGLGEKLFF. The CDR3 DNA follows: TGTGCCAGCAGCCCAAACCAACAGGGGCTCGGGGAAAAACTGTTTTTT. The whole variable domain, remainder taken from reference TRBV7-2 and TRBJ1-4, is GAGVSQSPSNKVTEKGKDVELRCDPISGHTALYWYRQSLGQGLEFLIYFQGNSAPDKSGLPSDRFSAERTGGSVSTLTIQRTQQEDSAVYLCASSPNQQGLGEKLFFGSGTQLSVL.

The chain has TRBV7-9 and TRBJ1-6, with a possible D match to TRBD1 (5 bases). The CDR3 is 14 residues long. V was shortened by 2 bases and J by 9 bases, with 11 bases between the two germline ends. The germline gives CDR1 SEHNR, CDR2 FQNEAQ (reference sequence). CDR3 loop: CASSLIGDGSPLHF. In DNA, the CDR3 is TGTGCCAGCAGCTTAATAGGGGACGGTTCACCCCTCCACTTT.

The chain is built from TRBV5-4 and TRBJ2-1; TRBD2 aligns across 11 bases. This CDR3 has 15 amino acids. With 0 bases clipped from V and 10 bases from J, the junction kept 6 bases outside the gene matches. Germline CDR1 SGHNT, CDR2 YYREEE (reference sequence). The CDR3 DNA reads as TGTGCCAGCAGCTTGGAACTAGCGGGGGCCCCGGAGCAGTTCTTC. Protein product: CASSLELAGAPEQFF.

A remark on this clone: The sample carries other DNA sequences with the same CDR3. This chain connects TRBV18 to TRBJ2-1; D unresolved. V lost 3 bases to trimming and J lost 0 bases, with 3 bases between them. Germline CDR1 is KGHSH and CDR2 is LQKENI. CDR3 length: 13 amino acids. CDR3 in DNA: TGTGCCAGCTCACCTTCCTCCTACAATGAGCAGTTCTTC. It specifies CASSPSSYNEQFF.

V usage is TRBV5-4 and J usage is TRBJ2-2; 7 nucleotides align to TRBD1. This CDR3 comprises 14 residues. With 3 bases clipped from V and 4 bases from J, the junction kept 3 bases outside the gene matches. Germline CDR1 is SGHNT and CDR2 is YYREEE (reference sequence). The CDR3 protein is CASSWGTATGELFF. The CDR3 DNA reads TGTGCCAGCAGCTGGGGGACAGCCACCGGGGAGCTGTTTTTT.

J is TRBJ2-5 and V is TRBV29-1; TRBD1 agrees at 7 bases. Germline V lookup: CDR1 SQVTM, CDR2 ANQGSEA. Germline trimming cut 5 bases from V and 6 bases from J; bases unmatched to any gene: 9. This CDR3 has 13 amino acids. CDR3 protein: CSVLRDSTKTQYF. The CDR3 region has the DNA TGCAGCGTTCTAAGGGACAGCACGAAGACCCAGTACTTC.

Turning to this clone: Other DNA sequences in the sample encode the same CDR3. The gene calls are TRBV18 and TRBJ2-3; 7 bases are shared with TRBD2. The CDR3 has 14 residues. Germline loops: CDR1 KGHSH, CDR2 LQKENI. The J segment lost 2 bases and the V segment lost 3 bases, leaving 2 bases of the junction unmatched. CDR3 sequence reads: CASSPTSSTDTQYF. The CDR3 bases are TGTGCCAGCTCACCGACTAGCTCCACAGATACGCAGTATTTT.

The chain recombines TRBV7-9 with TRBJ2-7, with D maybe TRBD2 (5 bases). Trimming removed 6 bases at V and 2 bases at J, with 14 bases between. Germline CDR1 is SEHNR and CDR2 is FQNEAQ (reference sequence). The CDR3 extends over 14 amino acids. The CDR3 protein is CASSRPDGTYEQYF. Here the CDR3 DNA reads TGTGCCAGCAGTCGCCCGGACGGGACCTACGAGCAGTACTTC.

The chain carries TRBV4-1 and TRBJ1-1; TRBD1 is a possible D gene (6 bases). The germline V and J ends were trimmed by 1 base and 5 bases, with 17 bases remaining between them. This CDR3 region has 16 residues. Germline CDR1 reads MGHRA; CDR2 reads YSYEKL. Here the CDR3 DNA reads TGCGCCAGCAGCCAAGTGGGGAGGGGGAGAAGAACTGAAGCTTTCTTT. It specifies CASSQVGRGRRTEAFF.

The V and J genes are TRBV30 and TRBJ2-1, with D hard to call. Germline lookup yields CDR1 GTSNPN and CDR2 SVGIG (reference sequence). Trimming cost V 3 bases and J 4 bases, with 10 bases left between them. The CDR3 is made up of 13 amino acids. The chain's CDR3 is CAWRPSVYNEQFF. In DNA form, the CDR3 reads TGTGCCTGGAGACCGTCGGTTTACAATGAGCAGTTCTTC.

The chain couples TRBV5-6 to TRBJ2-1; the D gene is possibly TRBD2 (6 bases). The CDR3 consists of 15 residues. The V end was cut by 6 bases, the J end by 4 bases, with 17 bases between. Germline loops: CDR1 SGHDT, CDR2 YYEEEE. The CDR3 loop reads CASTSGSWVYNEQFF. Written as DNA, the CDR3 is TGTGCCAGCACCTCCGGGAGTTGGGTTTACAATGAGCAGTTCTTC. The full variable domain, with the rest looked up from reference TRBV5-6 and TRBJ2-1, is DAGVTQSPTHLIKTRGQQVTLRCSPKSGHDTVSWYQQALGQGPQFIFQYYEEEERQRGNFPDRFSGHQFPNYSSELNVNALLLGDSALYLCASTSGSWVYNEQFFGPGTRLTVL.

V gene TRBV29-1 combines with J gene TRBJ2-5; 7 bases agree with TRBD1. The CDR3 totals 14 residues. Germline CDR1 reads SQVTM; CDR2 reads ANQGSEA. The V and J ends lost 3 bases and 4 bases, in that order; junction bases with no gene match: 8. This CDR3 reads CSVDAFDRAETQYF. CDR3 in DNA: TGCAGCGTTGATGCTTTTGACAGGGCAGAGACCCAGTACTTC.

This rearrangement joins TRBV2 to TRBJ2-7; 7 bases are a match to TRBD2. V lost 4 bases, J lost 3 bases, and 3 bases stayed unmatched. Germline CDR1 is SNHLY and CDR2 is FYNNEI. The length of the CDR3 is 13 residues. CDR3 in DNA: TGTGCCAGCAGTGGGGGGGGTAACTACGAGCAGTACTTC. Translating gives CASSGGGNYEQYF.